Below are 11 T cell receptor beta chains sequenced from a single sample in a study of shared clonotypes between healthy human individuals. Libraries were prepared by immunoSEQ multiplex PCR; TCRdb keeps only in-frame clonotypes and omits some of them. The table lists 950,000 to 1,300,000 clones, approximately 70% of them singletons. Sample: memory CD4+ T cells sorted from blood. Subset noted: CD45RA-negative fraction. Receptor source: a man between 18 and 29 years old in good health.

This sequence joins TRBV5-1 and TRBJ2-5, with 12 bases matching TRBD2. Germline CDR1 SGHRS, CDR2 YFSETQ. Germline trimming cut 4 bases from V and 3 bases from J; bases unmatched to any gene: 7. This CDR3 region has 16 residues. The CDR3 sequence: CASSPTGLAGKETQYF. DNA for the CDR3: TGCGCCAGCAGCCCCACGGGACTAGCGGGTAAAGAGACCCAGTACTTC.

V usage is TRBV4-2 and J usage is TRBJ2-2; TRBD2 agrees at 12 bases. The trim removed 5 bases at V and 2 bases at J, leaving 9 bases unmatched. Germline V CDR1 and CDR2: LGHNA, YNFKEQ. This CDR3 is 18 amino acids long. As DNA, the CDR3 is TGTGCCAGCAGCTTCCTCACTAGCGGGGGGTCAAACACCGGGGAGCTGTTTTTT. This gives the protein CASSFLTSGGSNTGELFF.

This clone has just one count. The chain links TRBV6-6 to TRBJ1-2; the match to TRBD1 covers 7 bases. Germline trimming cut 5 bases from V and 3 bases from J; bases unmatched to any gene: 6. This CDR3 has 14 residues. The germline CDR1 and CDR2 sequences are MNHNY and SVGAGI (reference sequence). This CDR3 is CASSTVTGDYGYTF. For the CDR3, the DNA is TGTGCCAGCAGTACGGTAACAGGGGACTATGGCTACACCTTC.

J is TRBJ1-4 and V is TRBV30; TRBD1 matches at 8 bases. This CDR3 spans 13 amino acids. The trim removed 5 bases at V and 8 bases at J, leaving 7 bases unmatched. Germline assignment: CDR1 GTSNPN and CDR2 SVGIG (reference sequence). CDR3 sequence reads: CAWARGPGEKLFF. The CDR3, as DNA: TGTGCCTGGGCCAGGGGGCCGGGAGAAAAACTGTTTTTT.

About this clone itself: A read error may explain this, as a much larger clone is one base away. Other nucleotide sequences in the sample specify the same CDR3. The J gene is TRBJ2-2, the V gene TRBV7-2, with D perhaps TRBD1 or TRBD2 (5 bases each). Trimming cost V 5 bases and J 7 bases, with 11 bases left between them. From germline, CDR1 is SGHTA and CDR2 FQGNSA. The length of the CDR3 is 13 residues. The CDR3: CASSPGPGGELFF. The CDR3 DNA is TGTGCCAGCAGCCCGGGACCGGGCGGGGAGCTGTTTTTT.

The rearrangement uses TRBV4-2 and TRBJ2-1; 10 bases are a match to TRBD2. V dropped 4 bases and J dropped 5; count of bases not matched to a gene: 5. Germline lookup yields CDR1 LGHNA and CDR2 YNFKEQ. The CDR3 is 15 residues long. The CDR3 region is CASSLGLAENNEQFF. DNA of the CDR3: TGTGCCAGCAGCCTTGGACTAGCGGAAAACAATGAGCAGTTCTTC.

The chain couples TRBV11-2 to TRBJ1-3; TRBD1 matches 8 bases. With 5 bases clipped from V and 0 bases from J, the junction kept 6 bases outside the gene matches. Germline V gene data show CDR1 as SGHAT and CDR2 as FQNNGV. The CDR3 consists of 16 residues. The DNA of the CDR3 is TGTGCCAGCAGCCAAACCACAGGGGGCTCTGGAAACACCATATATTTT. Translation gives CASSQTTGGSGNTIYF.

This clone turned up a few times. The CDR3 reads CASSDTTDGKLFF. Here the CDR3 DNA reads TGTGCCAGCAGCGATACCACGGATGGAAAACTGTTTTTT. The chain is built from TRBV5-6 and TRBJ1-4; unclear D gene. Germline CDR1 SGHDT, CDR2 YYEEEE. V was trimmed by 4 bases and J by 10 bases, leaving 14 bases between them. The CDR3 is 13 amino acids.

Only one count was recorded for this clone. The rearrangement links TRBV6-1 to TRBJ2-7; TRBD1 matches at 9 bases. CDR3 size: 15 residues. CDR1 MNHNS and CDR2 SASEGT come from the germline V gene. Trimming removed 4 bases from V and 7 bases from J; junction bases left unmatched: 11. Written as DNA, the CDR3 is TGTGCCAGCAGTGTGGGACAGGGTGTTTGGGAGGAGCAGTACTTC. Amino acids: CASSVGQGVWEEQYF.

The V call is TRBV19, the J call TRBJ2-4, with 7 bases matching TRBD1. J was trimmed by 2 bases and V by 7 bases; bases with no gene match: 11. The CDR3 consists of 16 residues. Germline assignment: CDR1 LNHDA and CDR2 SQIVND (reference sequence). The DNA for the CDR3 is TGTGCCAGTACTCCGGGACAGCCTACTACCAAAAACATTCAGTACTTC. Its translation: CASTPGQPTTKNIQYF.

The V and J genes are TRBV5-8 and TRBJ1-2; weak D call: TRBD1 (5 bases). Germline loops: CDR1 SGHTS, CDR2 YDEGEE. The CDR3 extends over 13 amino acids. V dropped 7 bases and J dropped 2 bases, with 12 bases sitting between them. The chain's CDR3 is CASLAQGNYGYTF. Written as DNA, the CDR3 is TGTGCCAGCTTAGCCCAGGGCAACTATGGCTACACCTTC. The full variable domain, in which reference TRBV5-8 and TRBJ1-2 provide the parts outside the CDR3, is EAGVTQSPTHLIKTRGQQATLRCSPISGHTSVYWYQQALGLGLQFLLWYDEGEERNRGNFPPRFSGRQFPNYSSELNVNALELEDSALYLCASLAQGNYGYTFGSGTRLTVV.